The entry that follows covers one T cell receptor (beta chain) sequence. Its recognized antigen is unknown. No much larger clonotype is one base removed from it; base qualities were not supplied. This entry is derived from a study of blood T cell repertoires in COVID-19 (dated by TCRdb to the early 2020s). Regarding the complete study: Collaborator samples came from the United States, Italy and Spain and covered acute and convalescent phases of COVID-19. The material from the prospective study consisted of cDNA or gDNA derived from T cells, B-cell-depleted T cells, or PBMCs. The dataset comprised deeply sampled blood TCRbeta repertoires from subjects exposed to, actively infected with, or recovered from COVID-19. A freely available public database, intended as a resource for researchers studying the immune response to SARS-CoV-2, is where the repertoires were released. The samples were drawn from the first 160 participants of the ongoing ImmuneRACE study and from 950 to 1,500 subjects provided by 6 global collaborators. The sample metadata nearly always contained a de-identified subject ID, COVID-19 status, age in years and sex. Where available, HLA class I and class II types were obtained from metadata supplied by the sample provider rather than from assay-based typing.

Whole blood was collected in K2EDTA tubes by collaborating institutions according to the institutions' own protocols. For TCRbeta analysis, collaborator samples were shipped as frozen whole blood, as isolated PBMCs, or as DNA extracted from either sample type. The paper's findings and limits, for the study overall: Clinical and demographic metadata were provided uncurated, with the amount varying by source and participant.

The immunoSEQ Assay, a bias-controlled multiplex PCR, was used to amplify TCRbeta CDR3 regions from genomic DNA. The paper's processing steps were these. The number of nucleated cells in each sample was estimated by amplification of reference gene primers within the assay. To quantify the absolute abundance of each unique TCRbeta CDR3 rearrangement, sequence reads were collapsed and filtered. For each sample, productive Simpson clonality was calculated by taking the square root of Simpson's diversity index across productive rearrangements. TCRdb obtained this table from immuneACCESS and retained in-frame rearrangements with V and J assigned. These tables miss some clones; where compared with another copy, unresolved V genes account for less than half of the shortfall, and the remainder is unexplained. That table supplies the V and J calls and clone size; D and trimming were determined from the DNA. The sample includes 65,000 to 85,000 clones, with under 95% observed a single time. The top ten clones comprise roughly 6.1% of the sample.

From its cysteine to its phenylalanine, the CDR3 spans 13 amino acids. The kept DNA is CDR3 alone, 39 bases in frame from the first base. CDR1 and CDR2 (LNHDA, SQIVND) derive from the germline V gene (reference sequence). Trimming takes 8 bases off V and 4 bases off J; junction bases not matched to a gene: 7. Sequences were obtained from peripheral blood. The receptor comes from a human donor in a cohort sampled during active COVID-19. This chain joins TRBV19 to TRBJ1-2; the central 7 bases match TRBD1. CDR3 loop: CASRGQDLYGYTF. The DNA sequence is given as TGTGCCAGTCGCGGACAGGACCTCTATGGCTACACCTTC.